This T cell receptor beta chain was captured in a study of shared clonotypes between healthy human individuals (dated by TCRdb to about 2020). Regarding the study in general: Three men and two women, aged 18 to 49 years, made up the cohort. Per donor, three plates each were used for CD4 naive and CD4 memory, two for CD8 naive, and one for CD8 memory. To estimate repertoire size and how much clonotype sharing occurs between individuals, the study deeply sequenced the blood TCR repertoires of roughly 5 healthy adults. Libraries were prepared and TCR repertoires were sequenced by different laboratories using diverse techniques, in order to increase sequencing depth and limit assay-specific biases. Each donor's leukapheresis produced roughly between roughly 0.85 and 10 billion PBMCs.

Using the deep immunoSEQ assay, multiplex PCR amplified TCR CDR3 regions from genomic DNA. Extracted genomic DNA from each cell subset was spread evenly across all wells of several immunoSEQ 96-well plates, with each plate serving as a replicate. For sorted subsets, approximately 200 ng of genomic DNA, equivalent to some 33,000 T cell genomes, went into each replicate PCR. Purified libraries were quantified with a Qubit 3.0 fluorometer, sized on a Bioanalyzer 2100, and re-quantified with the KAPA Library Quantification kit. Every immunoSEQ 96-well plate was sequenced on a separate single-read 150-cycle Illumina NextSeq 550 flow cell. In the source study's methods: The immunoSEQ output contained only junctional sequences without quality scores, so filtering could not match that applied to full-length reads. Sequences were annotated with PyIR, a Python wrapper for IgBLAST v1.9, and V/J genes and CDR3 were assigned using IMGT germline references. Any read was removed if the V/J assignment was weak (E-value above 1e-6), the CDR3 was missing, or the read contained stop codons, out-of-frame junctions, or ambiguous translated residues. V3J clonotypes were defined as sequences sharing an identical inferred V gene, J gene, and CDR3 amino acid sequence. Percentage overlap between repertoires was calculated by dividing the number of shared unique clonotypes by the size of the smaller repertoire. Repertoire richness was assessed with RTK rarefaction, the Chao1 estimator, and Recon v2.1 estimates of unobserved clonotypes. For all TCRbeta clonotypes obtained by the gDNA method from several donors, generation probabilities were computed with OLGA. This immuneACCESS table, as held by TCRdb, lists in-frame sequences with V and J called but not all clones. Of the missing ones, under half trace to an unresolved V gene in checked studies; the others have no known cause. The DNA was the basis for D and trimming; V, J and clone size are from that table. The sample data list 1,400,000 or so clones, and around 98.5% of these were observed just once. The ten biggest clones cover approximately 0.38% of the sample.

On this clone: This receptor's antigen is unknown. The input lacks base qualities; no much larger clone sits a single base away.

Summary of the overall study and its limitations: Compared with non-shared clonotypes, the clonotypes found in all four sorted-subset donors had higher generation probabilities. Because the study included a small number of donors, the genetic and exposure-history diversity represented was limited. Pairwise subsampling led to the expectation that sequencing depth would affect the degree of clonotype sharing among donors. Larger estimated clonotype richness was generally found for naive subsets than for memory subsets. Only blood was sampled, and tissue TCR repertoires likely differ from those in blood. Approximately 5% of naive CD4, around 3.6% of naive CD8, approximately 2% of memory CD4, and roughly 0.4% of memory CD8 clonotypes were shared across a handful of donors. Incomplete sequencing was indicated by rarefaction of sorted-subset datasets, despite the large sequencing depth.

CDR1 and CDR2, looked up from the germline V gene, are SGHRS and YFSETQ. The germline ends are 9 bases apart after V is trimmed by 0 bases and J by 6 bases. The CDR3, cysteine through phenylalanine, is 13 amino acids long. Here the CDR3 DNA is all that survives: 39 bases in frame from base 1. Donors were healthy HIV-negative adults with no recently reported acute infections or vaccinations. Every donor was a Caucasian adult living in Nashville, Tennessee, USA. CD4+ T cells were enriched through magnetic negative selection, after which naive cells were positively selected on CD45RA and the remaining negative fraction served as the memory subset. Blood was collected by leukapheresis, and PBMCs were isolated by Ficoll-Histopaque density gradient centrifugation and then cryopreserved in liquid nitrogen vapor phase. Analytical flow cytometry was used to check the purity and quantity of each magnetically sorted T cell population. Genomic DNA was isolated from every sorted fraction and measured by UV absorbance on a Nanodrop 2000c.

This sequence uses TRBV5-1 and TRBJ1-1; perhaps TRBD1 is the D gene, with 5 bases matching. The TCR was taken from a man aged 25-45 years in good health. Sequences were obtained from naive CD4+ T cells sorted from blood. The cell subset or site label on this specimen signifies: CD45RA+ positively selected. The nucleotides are TGCGCCAGCAGCTTGGCGGGACCAGCTGAAGCTTTCTTT. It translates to CASSLAGPAEAFF.